This TCR beta chain was obtained from a study of CD8+CD57+ T cells in acquired aplastic anemia. The CDR3 extends over 15 amino acids. Trimming removed 5 bases from V and 0 bases from J; junction bases left unmatched: 5. Germline CDR1 and CDR2: SGHTA and FQGTGA. Patients picked for sequencing had shown CD8+CD57+ cell expansion detected by flow cytometry. Genomic DNA was employed as the template in profiling TCR beta VDJ and CDR3. From the reads, TCRdb called clonotypes with MiXCR, one entry per CDR3 protein. Here the sample spans around 160,000 distinct CDR3 sequences, less than 60% being singletons. The sample comprised sorted CD4+, CD8+, or CD8+CD57+ T cells (not recorded which) from PBMCs. This chain connects TRBV7-3 to TRBJ2-7; 9 bases are shared with TRBD1. The origin of this receptor is a human donor with aplastic anemia. Written as DNA, the CDR3 is TGTGCCAGCAGCACCACAGGGGGCAGCTCCTACGAGCAGTACTTC. Its translation: CASSTTGGSSYEQYF. The full variable domain, in which reference TRBV7-3 and TRBJ2-7 provide the parts outside the CDR3, is GAGVSQTPSNKVTEKGKYVELRCDPISGHTALYWYRQSLGQGPEFLIYFQGTGAADDSGLPNDRFFAVRPEGSVSTLKIQRTERGDSAVYLCASSTTGGSSYEQYFGPGTRLTVT.